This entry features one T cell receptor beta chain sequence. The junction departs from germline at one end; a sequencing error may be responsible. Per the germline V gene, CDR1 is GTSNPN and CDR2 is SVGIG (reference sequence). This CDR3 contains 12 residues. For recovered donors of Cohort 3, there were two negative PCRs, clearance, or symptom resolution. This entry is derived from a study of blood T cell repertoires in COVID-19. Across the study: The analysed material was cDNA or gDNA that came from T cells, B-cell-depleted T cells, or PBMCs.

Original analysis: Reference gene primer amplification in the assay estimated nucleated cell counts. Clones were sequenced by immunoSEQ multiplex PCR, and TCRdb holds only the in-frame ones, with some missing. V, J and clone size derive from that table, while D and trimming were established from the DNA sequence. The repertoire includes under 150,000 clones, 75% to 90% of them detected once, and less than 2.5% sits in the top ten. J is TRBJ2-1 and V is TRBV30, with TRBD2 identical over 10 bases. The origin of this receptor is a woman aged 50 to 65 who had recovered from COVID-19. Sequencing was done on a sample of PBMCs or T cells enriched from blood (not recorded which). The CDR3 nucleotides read TGTGCCTGGAGTCTAGCGGGGGCCCCCCTGATCTTC. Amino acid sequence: CAWSLAGAPLIF.